One sample yielded the 27 T cell receptor beta chains listed below, sequenced in a study of glioma-infiltrating T cells after dendritic cell vaccination. Here immunoSEQ multiplex PCR was the method, and the copy in TCRdb shows in-frame clones only, minus some. Among 72,000 or so clones listed, around 87% were seen once. The time point here: after dendritic cell vaccination, including at tumor progression/relapse. The sequences come from blood, collected after dendritic cell vaccination. Receptors originate from a human donor with glioblastoma.

V usage is TRBV5-1 and J usage is TRBJ2-5; tentatively, D is TRBD2 (5 bases). The J call is uncertain, as TRBJ2-7 better fits the DNA end. Germline values: CDR1 SGHRS, CDR2 YFSETQ. The CDR3 spans 15 residues. This chain's CDR3 is CASSLGGPLAYEQYF. The CDR3 nucleotides read TGCGCCAGCAGCTTGGGAGGGCCGCTAGCTTACGAGCAGTACTTC.

This clone was detected only a few times. The junction and the germline gene differ at one end; a read error may be behind it. This chain uses TRBV6-6 with TRBJ2-3; TRBD2 matches 14 bases. This CDR3 spans 16 amino acids. Per germline, CDR1 MNHNY and CDR2 SVGAGI (reference sequence). The CDR3, as DNA: TGTGCCAGCAGTGACTCGACTAGCGGGGGGGCAGATACGCAGTATTTT. This translates into CASSDSTSGGADTQYF.

The chain couples TRBV29-1 to TRBJ1-2; TRBD1 aligns across 10 bases. Germline CDR1 is SQVTM and CDR2 is ANQGSEA. CDR3 length: 12 residues. V was clipped by 4 bases and J by 8 bases; unmatched bases: 4. The CDR3 loop is CSVGGQGGGYTF. In nucleotides, the CDR3 is TGCAGCGTTGGCGGACAGGGGGGGGGCTACACCTTC.

The chain employs TRBV7-9 and TRBJ1-6; TRBD1 aligns across 7 bases. The trim removed 7 bases at V and 0 bases at J, leaving 6 bases unmatched. The CDR3 loop spans 16 amino acids. Looked up from germline, CDR1 is SEHNR and CDR2 is FQNEAQ (reference sequence). The CDR3 nucleotides are TGTGCCAGCACCGAACAGGGGAGCTCCTATAATTCACCCCTCCACTTT. It is translated as CASTEQGSSYNSPLHF.

This sequence joins TRBV4-1 and TRBJ1-5; no reliable D call. CDR1 and CDR2 (germline): MGHRA, YSYEKL. This CDR3 comprises 17 residues. Trimming left V 0 bases short and J 2 bases short, with 14 bases between. CDR3 protein: CASSQDRREKGNQPQHF. CDR3 DNA: TGCGCCAGCAGCCAAGATAGGAGGGAAAAGGGCAATCAGCCCCAGCATTTT.

This chain's CDR3 is CASGLRKTQYF. The DNA for the CDR3 is TGTGCCAGCGGACTACGGAAGACCCAGTACTTC. The chain joins TRBV11-2 to TRBJ2-5; perhaps TRBD2 as D (6 bases). The length of the CDR3 is 11 residues. CDR1 SGHAT and CDR2 FQNNGV come from the germline V gene. Trimming removed 8 bases at V and 6 bases at J, with 10 bases between.

The chain is built from TRBV7-2 and TRBJ2-1; D possibly corresponds to TRBD1 (6 bases). The CDR3 has 16 residues. V was pared by 6 bases and J by 2 bases, with 17 bases between. Germline CDR1 and CDR2: SGHTA and FQGNSA. The CDR3 region has the DNA TGTGCCAGCAGAAGCTATATAGACAGGACCTACAATGAGCAGTTCTTC. Protein sequence: CASRSYIDRTYNEQFF.

The chain carries TRBV19 and TRBJ2-7; D gene unclear. With 5 bases removed from V and 4 bases from J, the gap between germline ends came to 12 bases. CDR1 and CDR2 (germline): LNHDA, SQIVND (reference sequence). CDR3 length: 13 residues. Here the CDR3 reads CASSGLTAYEQYF. DNA of the CDR3: TGTGCCAGTAGTGGGCTCACAGCTTACGAGCAGTACTTC.

The rearrangement uses TRBV7-6 and TRBJ1-1; 9 positions agree with TRBD1. Germline CDR1 is SGHVS and CDR2 is FNYEAQ. Germline trimming cut 8 bases from V and 1 base from J; bases unmatched to any gene: 11. This CDR3 has 16 residues. CDR3 loop: CASQLGQGRGNTEAFF. In nucleotides, the CDR3 is TGTGCCAGCCAGCTAGGACAGGGGCGGGGGAACACTGAAGCTTTCTTT.

This clone was counted once. The chain joins TRBV7-9 to TRBJ2-2, with a weak D call TRBD2 (6 bases). Trimming stripped 0 bases from V and 10 bases from J, with 12 bases between. Germline loops: CDR1 SEHNR, CDR2 FQNEAQ (reference sequence). CDR3 size: 14 residues. CDR3 sequence (DNA): TGTGCCAGCAGCTTAGCCACCGGGACTCCGGAGCTGTTTTTT. Translated: CASSLATGTPELFF.

The V gene is TRBV4-1, the J gene TRBJ2-1, with D unclear. The CDR3 is made up of 13 amino acids. V was trimmed by 0 bases and J by 5 bases, leaving 5 bases between them. CDR1 and CDR2 from the germline V gene are MGHRA and YSYEKL. Here the CDR3 reads CASSQDLNNEQFF. CDR3 in DNA: TGCGCCAGCAGCCAAGATCTTAACAATGAGCAGTTCTTC.

In this sample, this clone turned up a few times. The chain is built from TRBV5-4 and TRBJ1-5, with D uncertain. V lost 0 bases to trimming and J lost 6 bases, with 4 bases between them. The germline V gene encodes CDR1 SGHNT and CDR2 YYREEE (reference sequence). There are 12 residues in the CDR3. DNA for the CDR3: TGTGCCAGCAGCTTGGACGGTCAGCCCCAGCATTTT. Amino acids: CASSLDGQPQHF.

The chain couples TRBV2 to TRBJ1-2; TRBD1 is a possible D gene (5 bases). Germline CDR1 SNHLY, CDR2 FYNNEI. The CDR3 is 12 residues long. V shed 8 bases and J shed 6 bases, with 13 bases lying between them. The CDR3 region has the DNA TGTGCCAGCCAAAGCACGGGGGATGGCTACACCTTC. Amino acids: CASQSTGDGYTF.

The chain is built from TRBV7-8 and TRBJ1-3; D is unresolved. The CDR3 has 15 residues. The germline V gene has CDR1 SGHVS and CDR2 FQNEAQ. The V gene lost 1 base and the J gene lost 0 bases, with 7 bases spanning the gap. CDR3 sequence: CASSLVSGSGNTIYF. CDR3 sequence (DNA): TGTGCCAGCAGCTTAGTTTCAGGCTCTGGAAACACCATATATTTT.

The V gene is TRBV4-1, the J gene TRBJ2-5; 7 bases fit TRBD2. CDR3 length equals 14 residues. Germline assignment: CDR1 MGHRA and CDR2 YSYEKL. Unmatched junction bases numbered 4, after V lost 4 bases and J lost 2 bases. The CDR3 protein is CASSRAGRQETQYF. CDR3 nucleotide sequence: TGCGCCAGCAGCCGAGCGGGGAGGCAAGAGACCCAGTACTTC.

The chain has TRBV28 and TRBJ2-7, with a tentative D call TRBD2 (6 bases). The CDR3 sequence is 15 residues long. Between the trimmed V and J ends, which lost 5 bases and 0 bases, there was a span of 14 bases. Germline values: CDR1 MDHEN, CDR2 SYDVKM. The CDR3: CASSPRGRSSYEQYF. The CDR3 DNA is TGTGCCAGCAGTCCCCGGGGGAGAAGCTCCTACGAGCAGTACTTC.

There are a few counts of this clone. CDR3 in DNA: TGCGCCAGCAGCTTTTCTAGCGGGGGCCGGGAGTATTTT. Its protein is CASSFSSGGREYF. The V call is TRBV5-1, the J call TRBJ2-3; 10 nucleotides line up with TRBD2. V lost 2 bases and J lost 13; bases outside the gene matches: 7. CDR3 length equals 13 residues. CDR1 and CDR2 from the germline V gene are SGHRS and YFSETQ. Complete variable domain (other parts from reference TRBV5-1 and TRBJ2-3): KAGVTQTPRYLIKTRGQQVTLSCSPISGHRSVSWYQQTPGQGLQFLFEYFSETQRNKGNFPGRFSGRQFSNSRSEMNVSTLELGDSALYLCASSFSSGGREYFGPGTRLTVL.

This chain links TRBV10-3 with TRBJ2-7, with unresolved D. V was shortened by 2 bases and J by 0 bases, with 11 bases between the two germline ends. This CDR3 has 15 residues. Germline V gene data show CDR1 as ENHRY and CDR2 as SYGVKD. In DNA form, the CDR3 reads TGTGCCATCAGTGAGGATGCCATCGGCTCCTACGAGCAGTACTTC. It encodes CAISEDAIGSYEQYF.

The chain carries TRBV6-5 and TRBJ2-1, with no clear D. V dropped 5 bases and J dropped 3 bases, with 11 bases sitting between them. The CDR3 runs to 14 residues. CDR1 is MNHEY, CDR2 SVGAGI, per germline. CDR3 sequence: CASSPEPFYNEQFF. CDR3 sequence (DNA): TGTGCCAGCAGTCCCGAGCCGTTCTACAATGAGCAGTTCTTC.

The chain is built from TRBV6-5 and TRBJ2-3; no firm D call. The CDR3 runs to 16 residues. In germline, CDR1 is MNHEY, CDR2 SVGAGI. Trimming cost V 0 bases and J 4 bases, with 14 bases left between them. CDR3 amino acids: CASSYSSAVSPDTQYF. DNA of the CDR3: TGTGCCAGCAGTTACTCCTCGGCGGTCAGTCCAGATACGCAGTATTTT.

This chain links TRBV25-1 with TRBJ2-7; D is possibly TRBD1 (5 bases). Between the trimmed V and J ends, which lost 8 bases and 3 bases, there was a span of 11 bases. CDR3 length: 12 residues. Germline CDR1 is MGHDK and CDR2 is SYGVNS. The chain's CDR3 is CASRGDSYEQYF. Written as DNA, the CDR3 is TGTGCCAGCCGCGGAGACAGCTACGAGCAGTACTTC.

This clone occurred once. The chain carries TRBV25-1 and TRBJ1-3; the D gene is possibly TRBD1 (6 bases). V was cut by 1 base and J by 3 bases, with 10 bases left in between. Per germline, CDR1 MGHDK and CDR2 SYGVNS. The CDR3 has 15 amino acids. This CDR3 reads CASSESRGLGNTIYF. The DNA for the CDR3 is TGTGCCAGCAGTGAATCCAGGGGTCTTGGAAACACCATATATTTT.

V and J are TRBV5-5 and TRBJ2-5; 11 positions match TRBD1. The ends lost 4 bases at V and 1 base at J; junction bases unmatched: 3. The CDR3 totals 15 residues. CDR1 is SGHKS, CDR2 YYEKEE, per germline (reference sequence). Here the CDR3 reads CASSPGTGGQETQYF. The CDR3 DNA reads as TGTGCCAGCAGCCCAGGGACAGGGGGCCAAGAGACCCAGTACTTC.

The chain links TRBV2 to TRBJ2-3, with D possibly TRBD1 on 5 matching bases. Germline V lookup: CDR1 SNHLY, CDR2 FYNNEI. The CDR3 covers 11 residues. V shed 4 bases and J shed 8 bases, with 7 bases lying between them. The CDR3: CASSGGPTQYF. The CDR3 region has the DNA TGTGCCAGCAGTGGGGGCCCTACGCAGTATTTT.

The chain carries TRBV7-2 and TRBJ2-5, with 7 bases identical to TRBD2. The CDR3 covers 16 residues. Germline-derived CDR1 and CDR2 are SGHTA and FQGNSA. V shed 1 base, J shed 5 bases, and the junction held 10 bases outside the gene matches. The CDR3 DNA reads as TGTGCCAGCAGCTTAGTTTTGGGTAGCGGGCTGGAGACCCAGTACTTC. Translation: CASSLVLGSGLETQYF. Full variable domain (rest looked up from reference TRBV7-2 and TRBJ2-5): GAGVSQSPSNKVTEKGKDVELRCDPISGHTALYWYRQSLGQGLEFLIYFQGNSAPDKSGLPSDRFSAERTGGSVSTLTIQRTQQEDSAVYLCASSLVLGSGLETQYFGPGTRLLVL.

Only a few counts were recorded for this clone. The rearrangement joins TRBV7-9 to TRBJ2-2; D might be TRBD1 (5 bases). CDR1 is SEHNR, CDR2 FQNEAQ, per germline (reference sequence). This CDR3 comprises 15 residues. The V end was cut by 4 bases, the J end by 6 bases, with 15 bases between. The CDR3 loop reads CASSWGLRVPGELFF. The CDR3 DNA is TGTGCCAGCAGCTGGGGCCTACGGGTCCCCGGGGAGCTGTTTTTT.

This clone has a single count. V usage is TRBV19 and J usage is TRBJ1-4; TRBD1 is a possible D gene (6 bases). Germline assignment: CDR1 LNHDA and CDR2 SQIVND (reference sequence). The CDR3 is made up of 14 amino acids. V was shortened by 6 bases and J by 4 bases, with 12 bases between the two germline ends. CDR3 in amino acids: CASRGGAGNEKLFF. The CDR3 DNA reads TGTGCCAGTAGGGGGGGGGCTGGTAATGAAAAACTGTTTTTT.